This TCR beta chain originates from a study of sequential checkpoint blockade in melanoma. Study at large: Both treatment sequences were followed by maintenance nivolumab. TCRbeta immunosequencing was performed on DNA from roughly 90 pretreatment melanoma tumor samples.

Assay: immunoSEQ multiplex PCR; the TCRdb copy retains only in-frame clones and omits some. This table has under 6,500 clones, 25% to 30% appearing once. This sample's treatment: randomized to nivolumab then ipilimumab (arm A) or the reverse (arm B). In this sample, this clone turned up a few times. V was pared by 2 bases and J by 3 bases, with 10 bases between. The germline gives CDR1 MNHGY, CDR2 SAAAGT. The CDR3 has 14 residues. Material: tumor tissue (inferred from file names), obtained from a patient given nivolumab and ipilimumab in sequence. This TCR derives from a human donor with melanoma. The V call is TRBV6-8, the J call TRBJ1-2; a weak D match, TRBD1 (5 bases). The CDR3 sequence is CASSYGATDYGYTF. CDR3 DNA: TGTGCCAGCAGTTACGGGGCAACGGACTATGGCTACACCTTC.